This T cell receptor (beta chain) was obtained from a study of post-analysis software for immune sequencing data. General study results and limits: In patients, five or six TRBV segments were more frequent than in controls, with TRBV5-6, TRBV5-1 and TRBV20-1 among them.

The CDR3 runs to 15 residues. Germline lookup yields CDR1 MNHEY and CDR2 SVGAGI. V gave up 6 bases and J gave up 0 bases, with 15 bases separating them. Incorporated into the TCR beta cDNA libraries were unique molecular identifiers, which served to reduce PCR and sequencing biases. TCRdb re-called the PCR reads through MiXCR, storing one row per CDR3 protein. This sample has approximately 460,000 distinct CDR3 sequences, with roughly 45% found just once. Note on this clonotype: What it binds is unknown.

The receptor was derived from a girl aged 10 to 17 with multiple sclerosis. The sequenced material came from blood. This chain links TRBV6-5 with TRBJ2-7; D possibly matches TRBD1 or TRBD2 (5 bases each). Here the CDR3 reads CASRQTGTPSYEQYF. CDR3 nucleotide sequence: TGTGCCAGCAGGCAGACCGGGACCCCCTCCTACGAGCAGTACTTC.